This TCR beta chain emerged from a study of beta chain features in type 1 diabetes. Investigators reverse transcribed all isolated RNA, so they sequenced expressed TCRB transcripts. Profiled with immunoSEQ multiplex PCR; TCRdb holds only in-frame clones, not every one. The data contain 850,000 to 900,000 clones, 15% to 20% of them singletons. Of note for this clone: The antigen is unknown. Additional DNA sequences in this sample encode the identical CDR3.

Looked up from germline, CDR1 is SEHNR and CDR2 is FQNEAQ (reference sequence). The CDR3 runs 13 residues. Trimming took 3 bases from V and 5 from J, leaving 7 bases between them. Study findings and constraints: Patients' naive, central memory and regulatory TCRB repertoires appeared more alike than those of healthy donors. Resolution of whether HLA type affects TCRB rearrangement was not achieved here. Shorter TCRB CDR3s, moderately but significantly so, marked every one of the four CD4+ subsets in Type 1 diabetes patients.

The chain is built from TRBV7-9 and TRBJ1-4; no firm D call. Material: naive CD4+ T cells from blood. This clonotype was sampled from a woman aged 18-35 years in good health. CDR3 in amino acids: CASSLQGNEKLFF. The CDR3 nucleotides read TGTGCCAGCAGCTTGCAAGGAAATGAAAAACTGTTTTTT.